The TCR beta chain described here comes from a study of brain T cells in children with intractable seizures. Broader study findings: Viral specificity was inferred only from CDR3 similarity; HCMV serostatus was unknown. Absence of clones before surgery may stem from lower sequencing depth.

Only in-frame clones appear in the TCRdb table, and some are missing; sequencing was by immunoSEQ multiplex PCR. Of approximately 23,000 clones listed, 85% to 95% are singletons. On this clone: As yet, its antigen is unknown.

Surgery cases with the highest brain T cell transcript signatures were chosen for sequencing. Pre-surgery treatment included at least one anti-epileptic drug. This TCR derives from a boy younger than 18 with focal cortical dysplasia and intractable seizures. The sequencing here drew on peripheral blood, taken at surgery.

The CDR3: CASSLASSPLHF. The CDR3 DNA is TGTGCCAGCAGCTTAGCGAGTTCACCCCTCCACTTT. This chain joins TRBV7-9 and TRBJ1-6; no definite D call. The CDR3 loop spans 12 amino acids. CDR1 SEHNR and CDR2 FQNEAQ come from the germline V gene (reference sequence). The V end lost 0 bases, the J end lost 9 bases, and 3 bases lay between the germline ends.